This TCR beta chain was profiled in a study of cytomegalovirus exposure and HLA in healthy donors. Overall study findings and caveats: Among TCR beta chains, those listed as cytomegalovirus-associated numbered some 170.

CDR3 length: 16 residues. Trimming shortened V by 5 bases and J by 2 bases, and 19 bases separated the two germline ends. Germline CDR1 is MNHNY and CDR2 is SVGAGI (reference sequence). The PCR made use of 60 Vbeta and 13 Jbeta primers. Some clones are missing from TCRdb's copy, which holds only in-frame ones; the method was immunoSEQ multiplex PCR. The data show roughly 180,000 clones, roughly 82% seen once. On this clone itself: Its antigen is not identified.

The source of this sequence is a man between 40 and 49 years old in good health and CMV-seronegative. The V gene is TRBV6-6, the J gene TRBJ2-7; a weak D match, TRBD2 (5 bases). The sequenced material came from PBMCs. The CDR3 DNA reads TGTGCCAGCAGTCGGATGGGAGCAGGTGGCCCCTACGAGCAGTACTTC. Protein product: CASSRMGAGGPYEQYF.